The source of this TCR beta chain is a study of cytomegalovirus exposure and HLA in healthy donors. As for the study in general: The same platform was used for the 110 or so validation repertoires and the 650 to 800 first-cohort repertoires, a later analysis reported. Findings and caveats of the study: Testing in vitro showed a few CMV-associated chains specific for CMV antigens. A list of about 180 TCR beta chains associated with cytomegalovirus was given. The tendency of first-cohort TCR clusters to co-occur in the 90 to 150 validation repertoires was the finding of a later analysis.

CDR3 length equals 15 residues. CDR1 is KGHSH and CDR2 is LQKENI in the germline V gene. V was clipped by 4 bases and J by 2 bases; unmatched bases: 4. A note on this clone: Its specificity is not known.

The repertoire was sequenced with immunoSEQ multiplex PCR; TCRdb's copy has only in-frame clones and lacks some. This sample has around 400,000 clones, with 86% found just once. The rearrangement joins TRBV18 to TRBJ2-2; 7 bases map to TRBD1. The sample taken for sequencing was PBMCs. The TCR was taken from a woman between 18 and 29 years old in good health and CMV-seronegative. CDR3: CASSLGQKNTGELFF. DNA for the CDR3: TGTGCCAGCTCACTGGGACAGAAAAACACCGGGGAGCTGTTTTTT. Drawing the rest from reference TRBV18 and TRBJ2-2, the complete variable domain is NAGVMQNPRHLVRRRGQEARLRCSPMKGHSHVYWYRQLPEEGLKFMVYLQKENIIDESGMPKERFSAEFPKEGPSILRIQQVVRGDSAAYFCASSLGQKNTGELFFGEGSRLTVL.